At least ten counts were recorded for the clone carrying this T cell receptor (beta chain). The data were taken from a study of early T cells in non-severe SARS-CoV-2 infection. At the level of the study: Unpaired chains resulted from sequencing bulk RNA of unsorted whole blood.

The germline V and J ends were trimmed by 1 base and 6 bases, with 10 bases remaining between them. Per the germline V gene, CDR1 is SGHDN and CDR2 is FVKESK. This CDR3 contains 13 residues. Individual cDNA molecules carried attached unique molecular identifiers. A single record per CDR3 protein comes from TCRdb applying MiXCR to the 5' RACE reads. The sample holds around 58,000 distinct CDR3 sequences, more than 12% seen once. This rearrangement joins TRBV14 to TRBJ2-7, with D perhaps TRBD2 (5 bases). The sample was whole blood, taken at baseline. The clonotype originates from an adult who was a healthcare worker with PCR-confirmed SARS-CoV-2 infection or an uninfected control (not recorded which). CDR3 DNA sequence: TGTGCCAGCAGCCAAGTCGGGCGGGTCGAGCAGTACTTC. Residues: CASSQVGRVEQYF.